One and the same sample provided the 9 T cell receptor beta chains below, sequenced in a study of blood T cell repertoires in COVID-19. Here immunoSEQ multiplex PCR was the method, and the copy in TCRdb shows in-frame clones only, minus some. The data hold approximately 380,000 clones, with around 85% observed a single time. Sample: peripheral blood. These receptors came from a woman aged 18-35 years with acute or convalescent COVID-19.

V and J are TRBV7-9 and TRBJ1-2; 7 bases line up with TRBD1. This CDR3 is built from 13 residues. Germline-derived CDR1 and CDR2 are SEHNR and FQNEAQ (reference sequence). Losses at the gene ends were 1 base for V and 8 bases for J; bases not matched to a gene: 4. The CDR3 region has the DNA TGTGCCAGCAGCTTAGAGCAGGGGGGAGGCTACACCTTC. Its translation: CASSLEQGGGYTF.

The CDR3 region has the DNA TGTGCCAGCAGTGAATGGCCGGGACAGGGGGCGCGGGGTACGCAGTATTTT. Protein sequence: CASSEWPGQGARGTQYF. The chain links TRBV25-1 to TRBJ2-3, with 12 bases lining up with TRBD1. V trimming: 1 base; J trimming: 8 bases; junction bases outside the gene matches: 10. The CDR3 sequence is 17 residues long. The germline V gene has CDR1 MGHDK and CDR2 SYGVNS. Variable domain in full (rest from reference TRBV25-1 and TRBJ2-3): EADIYQTPRYLVIGTGKKITLECSQTMGHDKMYWYQQDPGMELHLIHYSYGVNSTEKGDLSSESTVSRIRTEHFPLTLESARPSHTSQYLCASSEWPGQGARGTQYFGPGTRLTVL.

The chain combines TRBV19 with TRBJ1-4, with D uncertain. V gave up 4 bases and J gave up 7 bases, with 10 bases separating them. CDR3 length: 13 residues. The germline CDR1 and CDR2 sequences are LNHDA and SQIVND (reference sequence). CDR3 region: CASSTPNGEKLFF. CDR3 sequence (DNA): TGTGCCAGTAGTACCCCGAACGGTGAAAAACTGTTTTTT.

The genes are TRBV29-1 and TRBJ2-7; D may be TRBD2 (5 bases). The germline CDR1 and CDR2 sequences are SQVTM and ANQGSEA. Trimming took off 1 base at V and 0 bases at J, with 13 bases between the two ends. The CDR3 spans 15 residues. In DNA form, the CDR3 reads TGCAGCGTTGAAGTTGGGCGAACTAGCTCCTACGAGCAGTACTTC. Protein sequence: CSVEVGRTSSYEQYF.

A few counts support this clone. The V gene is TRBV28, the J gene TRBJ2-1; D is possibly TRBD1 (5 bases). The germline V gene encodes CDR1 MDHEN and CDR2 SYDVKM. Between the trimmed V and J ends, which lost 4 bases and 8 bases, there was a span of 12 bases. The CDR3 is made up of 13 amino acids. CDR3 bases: TGTGCCAGCAGTTCTCCAGGGTTTTATGAGCAGTTCTTC. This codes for CASSSPGFYEQFF.

The CDR3 loop reads CASSAFDRDGSPLHF. Here the CDR3 DNA reads TGTGCCAGCAGCGCCTTTGACAGGGACGGTTCACCCCTCCACTTT. This sequence joins TRBV9 and TRBJ1-6, with TRBD1 identical over 7 bases. The V gene end was trimmed by 3 bases and the J gene end by 9 bases; junction bases not matched to a gene: 9. CDR3 length: 15 residues. The germline V gene encodes CDR1 SGDLS and CDR2 YYNGEE. Looking up the rest from reference TRBV9 and TRBJ1-6 gives the full variable domain: DSGVTQTPKHLITATGQRVTLRCSPRSGDLSVYWYQQSLDQGLQFLIQYYNGEERAKGNILERFSAQQFPDLHSELNLSSLELGDSALYFCASSAFDRDGSPLHFGNGTRLTVT.

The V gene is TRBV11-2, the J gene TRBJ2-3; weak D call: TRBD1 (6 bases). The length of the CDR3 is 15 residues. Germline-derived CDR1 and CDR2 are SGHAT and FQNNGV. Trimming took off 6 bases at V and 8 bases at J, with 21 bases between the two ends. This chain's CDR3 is CASRSDRKTLGTQYF. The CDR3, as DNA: TGTGCCAGCAGATCCGACAGGAAAACTCTAGGTACGCAGTATTTT.

The DNA of the CDR3 is TGTGCCAGCAGCAAAAACGAGACGGAGGATCCTATAGCCAATCAGCCCCAGCATTTT. Protein product: CASSKNETEDPIANQPQHF. The chain employs TRBV21-1 and TRBJ1-5. TRBV21-1 is listed as a pseudogene. The CDR3 loop spans 19 amino acids.

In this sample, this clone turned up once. CDR3 sequence: CASSWGGTSNQPQHF. The CDR3 nucleotides are TGCGCCAGCAGCTGGGGGGGAACTAGCAATCAGCCCCAGCATTTT. V usage is TRBV5-1 and J usage is TRBJ1-5; tentative D call: TRBD1 (5 bases). This CDR3 is built from 15 residues. CDR1 is SGHRS, CDR2 YFSETQ, per germline. V was pared by 3 bases and J by 0 bases, with 10 bases between.